These 29 T cell receptor beta chains came from one sample sequenced in a study of blood T cells in healthy people across ages. Combining a sample-barcoded 5' primer with a J-beta primer mix, a second PCR ran for about 6 to 12 cycles. TCRdb reprocessed the 5' RACE reads with MiXCR, giving one entry per CDR3 protein. Among roughly 650,000 distinct CDR3 sequences listed, less than 40% were seen once. The material sequenced was blood. The receptors originated from a woman of 80 years or more in good health.

This clonotype was counted at least ten times. The chain recombines TRBV5-1 with TRBJ2-5; TRBD1 agrees at 7 bases. CDR1 SGHRS and CDR2 YFSETQ come from the germline V gene. This CDR3 contains 16 residues. With V trimmed by 0 bases and J by 5 bases, 10 bases remained unmatched. DNA for the CDR3: TGCGCCAGCAGCTTGGAACCGGGACAGAGAGGGGAGACCCAGTACTTC. This gives the protein CASSLEPGQRGETQYF.

The chain is built from TRBV7-2 and TRBJ2-7, with no clear D. Germline assignment: CDR1 SGHTA and CDR2 FQGNSA. The CDR3 runs 14 residues. Trimming removed 4 bases at V and 5 bases at J, with 15 bases between. CDR3 sequence: CASSSTTLGHEQYF. The CDR3 region has the DNA TGTGCCAGCAGCTCCACCACACTTGGTCACGAGCAGTACTTC.

This clonotype was recorded a few times. A much larger clone lies a single base off, so this may be a read error. The rearrangement links TRBV7-2 to TRBJ2-5; perhaps TRBD2 as D (7 bases). The CDR3 has 14 residues. V lost 1 base and J lost 11, with 17 bases in between. Germline V gene lookup returns CDR1 SGHTA and CDR2 FQGNSA. CDR3 region: CASSLEGGYNEQYF. In nucleotides, the CDR3 is TGTGCCAGCAGCTTAGAGGGGGGGTACAATGAGCAGTACTTC.

This clonotype showed up many times. The chain combines TRBV5-1 with TRBJ2-5; TRBD2 aligns across 9 bases. The germline V gene has CDR1 SGHRS and CDR2 YFSETQ. V lost 2 bases to trimming and J lost 5 bases; unmatched junction nucleotides: 13. This CDR3 contains 17 residues. This CDR3 reads CASSLVPGLATAETQYF. The CDR3 bases are TGCGCCAGCAGCTTAGTCCCGGGACTAGCAACCGCGGAGACCCAGTACTTC.

Note on this clonotype: A read error may explain this, as a much larger clone is one base away. V is TRBV6-5 and J is TRBJ2-3; D is unclear. Germline V gene data show CDR1 as MNHEY and CDR2 as SVGAGI. The V end lost 4 bases, the J end lost 4 bases, and 9 bases lay between the germline ends. The CDR3 runs 13 residues. Here the CDR3 DNA reads TGTGCCAGCAGTTGCGGTGGGGCAGATACGCAGTATTTT. Protein: CASSCGGADTQYF.

This clonotype was detected many times. The chain carries TRBV7-3 and TRBJ2-3, with 14 bases identical to TRBD2. The CDR3 extends over 17 amino acids. V was clipped by 4 bases and J by 2 bases; unmatched bases: 5. Per the germline V gene, CDR1 is SGHTA and CDR2 is FQGTGA. CDR3 in DNA: TGTGCCAGCAGCTCCGGACTAGCGGGGGGTTACACAGATACGCAGTATTTT. It yields the protein CASSSGLAGGYTDTQYF.

CDR3 in DNA: TGTGCCAGCAGTTTTGGGAACGAAGCTTTCTTT. Its translation: CASSFGNEAFF. This sequence joins TRBV12-3 or TRBV12-4 and TRBJ1-1; no reliable D call. The CDR3 runs to 11 residues. The V end was cut by 3 bases, the J end by 8 bases, with 7 bases between.

Only a few counts were recorded for this clonotype. V is TRBV12-3 or TRBV12-4 and J is TRBJ2-7; 11 nucleotides line up with TRBD2. This CDR3 has 14 amino acids. Losses at the gene ends were 7 bases for V and 7 bases for J; bases not matched to a gene: 9. CDR3 sequence reads: CASTLAGGPDEQYF. The DNA of the CDR3 is TGTGCCAGCACCTTAGCGGGGGGGCCAGATGAGCAGTACTTC.

This chain links TRBV11-1 with TRBJ1-6; D is perhaps TRBD1 (6 bases). The CDR3 is made up of 15 amino acids. Germline values: CDR1 SGHAT, CDR2 FQDESV (reference sequence). Trimming shortened V by 5 bases and J by 10 bases, and 18 bases separated the two germline ends. CDR3 sequence (DNA): TGTGCCAGCAGCCCCGGGACAATGAGACTCTCACCCCTCCACTTT. Encoded protein: CASSPGTMRLSPLHF.

This clonotype was observed a single time. The J gene is TRBJ2-4, the V gene TRBV7-8; D not resolved. CDR3 length: 15 amino acids. Per germline, CDR1 SGHVS and CDR2 FQNEAQ. V lost 5 bases to trimming and J lost 15 bases, with 26 bases between them. DNA of the CDR3: TGTGCCAGCAGCCCTGGGATATTTTCTTCCGACGAGCTGTACTTC. Translated, it gives CASSPGIFSSDELYF.

The chain couples TRBV6-5 to TRBJ2-3; tentative D call: TRBD1 (6 bases). CDR3 length equals 15 residues. Germline V gene data show CDR1 as MNHEY and CDR2 as SVGAGI. Trimming took off 5 bases at V and 1 base at J, with 13 bases between the two ends. Here the CDR3 DNA reads TGTGCCAGCAGTCCGGGACAACTACGCACAGATACGCAGTATTTT. Its translation: CASSPGQLRTDTQYF.

A remark on this clonotype: A read error may explain this, as a much larger clone is one base away. The V gene is TRBV5-1, the J gene TRBJ1-2, with no clear D. V shed 3 bases and J shed 7 bases, with 13 bases lying between them. CDR3 length: 13 residues. Germline V gives CDR1 SGHRS, CDR2 YFSETQ. Written as DNA, the CDR3 is TGCGCCAGCAGCTCTGACGGAGGAAGTGGCTACACCTTC. Its translation: CASSSDGGSGYTF.

This clonotype was recorded many times. The chain combines TRBV4-1 with TRBJ2-1, with 7 bases fitting TRBD2. CDR1 and CDR2 from the germline V gene are MGHRA and YSYEKL. V was clipped by 1 base and J by 7 bases; unmatched bases: 16. The CDR3 spans 18 residues. The CDR3: CASSQGIGWAGEENEQFF. The CDR3 region has the DNA TGCGCCAGCAGCCAAGGAATCGGGTGGGCGGGGGAGGAAAATGAGCAGTTCTTC.

This clonotype was counted many times. V usage is TRBV7-2 and J usage is TRBJ1-1; D unresolved. With 2 bases removed from V and 0 bases from J, the gap between germline ends came to 10 bases. This CDR3 region has 15 residues. Germline CDR1 SGHTA, CDR2 FQGNSA. The CDR3 nucleotides are TGTGCCAGCAGCTTACTCAGGCAGATGAACACTGAAGCTTTCTTT. It yields the protein CASSLLRQMNTEAFF.

This clonotype was recorded at least ten times. The chain is built from TRBV7-2 and TRBJ2-3; D remains ambiguous. This CDR3 has 14 residues. The germline gives CDR1 SGHTA, CDR2 FQGNSA. Trimming stripped 0 bases from V and 4 bases from J, with 8 bases between. The CDR3 region is CASSLAPSPDTQYF. The CDR3, as DNA: TGTGCCAGCAGCTTAGCACCGAGCCCAGATACGCAGTATTTT.

This clonotype was picked up many times. V gene TRBV12-3 or TRBV12-4 combines with J gene TRBJ2-3; 12 bases are a match to TRBD2. This CDR3 region has 17 residues. Trimming at V came to 5 bases and at J to 0 bases, leaving 6 bases not matched to a gene. CDR3 sequence (DNA): TGTGCCAGCAGTCCTCGGACTAGCGGGAAGAGCACAGATACGCAGTATTTT. This encodes CASSPRTSGKSTDTQYF.

Turning to this clonotype: A read error may explain this, as a much larger clone is one base away. This chain links TRBV7-9 with TRBJ1-2; D call uncertain. The germline V and J ends were trimmed by 5 bases and 12 bases, with 22 bases remaining between them. Germline CDR1 is SEHNR and CDR2 is FQNEAQ (reference sequence). The CDR3 extends over 14 amino acids. CDR3 sequence reads: CASSPVGRVIGHTF. DNA of the CDR3: TGTGCCAGCAGCCCCGTGGGGAGGGTCATCGGCCACACCTTC.

The chain is built from TRBV6-5 and TRBJ1-2; no clear D gene. Trimming left V 11 bases short and J 3 bases short, with 19 bases between. Germline lookup yields CDR1 MNHEY and CDR2 SVGAGI. There are 14 residues in the CDR3. CDR3 protein: CASASLSSYYGYTF. The CDR3 DNA reads TGTGCCTCAGCAAGTCTTTCCAGCTACTATGGCTACACCTTC.

This clonotype was counted at least ten times. One junction end disagrees with the germline gene, perhaps due to a read error. The rearrangement uses TRBV20-1 and TRBJ2-7; perhaps TRBD2 as D (5 bases). CDR1 and CDR2 (germline): DFQATT, SNEGSKA (reference sequence). This CDR3 is 15 amino acids long. The CDR3 sequence: CSASSGRMSSYEQYF. CDR3 in DNA: TGCAGCGCTAGCTCCGGACGTATGAGCTCCTACGAGCAGTACTTC.

This clonotype was counted ten times or more. The gene calls are TRBV9 and TRBJ2-7; D is possibly TRBD2 (5 bases). The germline V and J ends were trimmed by 0 bases and 3 bases, with 19 bases remaining between them. The CDR3 spans 17 residues. CDR1 and CDR2 (germline): SGDLS, YYNGEE. CDR3 DNA: TGTGCCAGCAGCGTAGATCCCAACCCCGGGATGGGCTACGAGCAGTACTTC. Protein: CASSVDPNPGMGYEQYF.

The chain recombines TRBV7-2 with TRBJ1-2; possibly TRBD1 for D (6 bases). CDR3 length: 18 amino acids. From germline, CDR1 is SGHTA and CDR2 FQGNSA. With 5 bases removed from V and 6 bases from J, the gap between germline ends came to 28 bases. The CDR3 nucleotides read TGTGCCAGCAGCCCAATTCAATACAGGGAGTGGGAGAGACATGGCTACACCTTC. Protein sequence: CASSPIQYREWERHGYTF. Supplemented by reference TRBV7-2 and TRBJ1-2, the full variable domain reads GAGVSQSPSNKVTEKGKDVELRCDPISGHTALYWYRQSLGQGLEFLIYFQGNSAPDKSGLPSDRFSAERTGGSVSTLTIQRTQQEDSAVYLCASSPIQYREWERHGYTFGSGTRLTVV.

The chain is built from TRBV20-1 and TRBJ2-5; D is uncertain. V shed 7 bases and J shed 4 bases, with 16 bases lying between them. The germline V gene encodes CDR1 DFQATT and CDR2 SNEGSKA (reference sequence). The CDR3 contains 13 residues. DNA of the CDR3: TGCAGTGTAACATGGGGTTCCGGAGAGACCCAGTACTTC. Translating gives CSVTWGSGETQYF.

Only a few counts were recorded for this clonotype. V usage is TRBV3-1 and J usage is TRBJ1-1; 7 positions agree with TRBD1. V shed 0 bases and J 2 bases; nucleotides not matched to a gene: 15. This CDR3 contains 19 residues. CDR1 and CDR2 from the germline V gene are LGHDT and YNNKEL (reference sequence). In DNA, the CDR3 is TGTGCCAGCAGCCAAGAACCCACGAGACAGGGTGGGACTAACACTGAAGCTTTCTTT. Translating it yields CASSQEPTRQGGTNTEAFF.

This clonotype was observed at least ten times. The chain couples TRBV15 to TRBJ2-5; D uncertain. Germline V lookup: CDR1 LNHNV, CDR2 YYDKDF (reference sequence). The V and J ends lost 0 bases and 2 bases respectively, with 7 bases between them. The CDR3 is 14 amino acids. The CDR3, as DNA: TGTGCCACCAGCAGAGACAGGTCTCAAGAGACCCAGTACTTC. This encodes CATSRDRSQETQYF.

CDR3 sequence: CASSEAIGVSNQPQHF. The CDR3 nucleotides read TGTGCCAGCAGTGAAGCTATAGGGGTTAGCAATCAGCCCCAGCATTTT. The chain couples TRBV2 to TRBJ1-5; D is possibly TRBD1 (5 bases). The germline V gene encodes CDR1 SNHLY and CDR2 FYNNEI. The V gene lost 0 bases and the J gene lost 0 bases, with 9 bases spanning the gap. This CDR3 region has 16 residues.

With respect to this clonotype: The junction does not match germline at one end; this may be a read error. This chain connects TRBV20-1 to TRBJ2-2; D perhaps matches TRBD2 (5 bases). The CDR3 is 10 residues long. Germline CDR1 reads DFQATT; CDR2 reads SNEGSKA (reference sequence). CDR3 protein: CSASNGEQFF. DNA for the CDR3: TGCAGTGCTAGTAACGGGGAGCAGTTTTTT.

As concerns this clonotype: This sequence may be a read error, since a much larger clone differs from it by one base. This sequence joins TRBV6-1 and TRBJ1-5; D gene uncertain. Trimming took off 7 bases at V and 1 base at J, with 8 bases between the two ends. The CDR3 runs to 13 residues. Germline V CDR1 and CDR2: MNHNS, SASEGT. In DNA form, the CDR3 reads TGTGCCAGCACTTTAATGAGCAATCAGCCCCAGCATTTT. The encoded protein is CASTLMSNQPQHF.

This clonotype occurred many times. V and J are TRBV7-2 and TRBJ2-7, with 9 positions matching TRBD1. The trim removed 6 bases at V and 1 base at J, leaving 7 bases unmatched. This CDR3 has 15 amino acids. Germline V gives CDR1 SGHTA, CDR2 FQGNSA. The CDR3 sequence is CASSSDRGHSYEQYF. CDR3 DNA: TGTGCCAGCAGTTCGGACAGGGGTCATTCCTACGAGCAGTACTTC.

This clonotype came up many times. In nucleotides, the CDR3 is TGCGCCAGCAGTCAACTAGCGGGGGGAATCTACGAGCAGTACTTC. Protein sequence: CASSQLAGGIYEQYF. The chain carries TRBV5-1 and TRBJ2-7; 12 bases match TRBD2. The germline CDR1 and CDR2 sequences are SGHRS and YFSETQ. The CDR3 contains 15 residues. The junction had 6 bases not matched to a gene; V was cut back by 5 bases and J by 3 bases. The full variable domain, with the rest looked up from reference TRBV5-1 and TRBJ2-7, is KAGVTQTPRYLIKTRGQQVTLSCSPISGHRSVSWYQQTPGQGLQFLFEYFSETQRNKGNFPGRFSGRQFSNSRSEMNVSTLELGDSALYLCASSQLAGGIYEQYFGPGTRLTVT.